This note documents a single TCR beta chain sequence. Its cognate antigen is unknown. This CDR3 is built from 12 residues. The V gene's germline CDR1 is SEHNR and CDR2 FQNEAQ (reference sequence). Trimming stripped 7 bases from V and 2 bases from J, with 9 bases between. The data derive from a study of T cells in localized non-small cell lung cancer. Regarding the study as a whole: Appearances in adjacent lung were noted for a median 57 of the top 100 tumor clones. Longer overall survival accompanied higher blood T cell density.

Clones were sequenced by immunoSEQ multiplex PCR, and TCRdb holds only the in-frame ones, with some missing. The data show under 40,000 clones, with about nine tenths seen just once and 4% to 4.5% held by the top ten. The TCR comes from a male donor at least 60 years old with stage III lung adenocarcinoma. The sample in question was peripheral blood, obtained before any cancer treatment. The rearrangement joins TRBV7-9 to TRBJ2-7, with D unclear. The CDR3 DNA is TGTGCCAGCACAGACGAAACCTACGAGCAGTACTTC. Residues: CASTDETYEQYF.